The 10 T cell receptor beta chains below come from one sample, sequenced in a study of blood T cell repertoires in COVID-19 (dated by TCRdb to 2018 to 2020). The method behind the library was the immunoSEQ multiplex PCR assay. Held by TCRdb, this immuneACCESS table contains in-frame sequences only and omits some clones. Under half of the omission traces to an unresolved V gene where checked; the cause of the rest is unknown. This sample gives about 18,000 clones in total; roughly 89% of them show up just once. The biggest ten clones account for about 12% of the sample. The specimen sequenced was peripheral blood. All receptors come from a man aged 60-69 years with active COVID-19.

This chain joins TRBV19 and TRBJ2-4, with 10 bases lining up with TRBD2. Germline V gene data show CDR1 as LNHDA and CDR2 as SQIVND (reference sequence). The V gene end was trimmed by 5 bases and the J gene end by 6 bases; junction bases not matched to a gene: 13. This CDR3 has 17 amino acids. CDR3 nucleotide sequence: TGTGCCAGTAGTCTAGGTTTAGCGGGAGGTTTGAGAAACATTCAGTACTTC. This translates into CASSLGLAGGLRNIQYF.

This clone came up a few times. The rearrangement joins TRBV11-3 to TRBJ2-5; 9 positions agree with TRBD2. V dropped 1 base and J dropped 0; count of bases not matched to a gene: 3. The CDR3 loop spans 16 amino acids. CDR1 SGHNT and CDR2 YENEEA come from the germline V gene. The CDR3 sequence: CASSLGSGSHQETQYF. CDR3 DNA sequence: TGTGCCAGCAGCTTAGGTAGCGGGAGCCACCAAGAGACCCAGTACTTC.

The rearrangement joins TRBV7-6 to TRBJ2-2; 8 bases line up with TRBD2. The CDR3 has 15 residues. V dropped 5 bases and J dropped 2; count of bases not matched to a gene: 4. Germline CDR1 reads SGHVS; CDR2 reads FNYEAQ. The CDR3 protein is CASSPTSGNTGELFF. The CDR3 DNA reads TGTGCCAGCAGCCCCACTAGCGGCAACACCGGGGAGCTGTTTTTT.

The CDR3 region has the DNA TGTGCCAGCAGTCGGACCGGGACAGCGAACAATGAGCAGTTCTTC. Residues: CASSRTGTANNEQFF. The rearrangement uses TRBV7-2 and TRBJ2-1; 7 positions match TRBD1. Germline V gives CDR1 SGHTA, CDR2 FQGNSA. Trimming took 6 bases from V and 5 from J; bases not matched to a gene: 10. The CDR3 sequence is 15 residues long.

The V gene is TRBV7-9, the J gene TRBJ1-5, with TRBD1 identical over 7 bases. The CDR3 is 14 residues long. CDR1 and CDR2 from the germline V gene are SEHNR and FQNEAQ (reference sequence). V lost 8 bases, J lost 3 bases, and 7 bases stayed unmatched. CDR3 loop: CASQKGQNNQPQHF. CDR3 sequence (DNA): TGTGCCAGCCAGAAGGGACAGAACAATCAGCCCCAGCATTTT.

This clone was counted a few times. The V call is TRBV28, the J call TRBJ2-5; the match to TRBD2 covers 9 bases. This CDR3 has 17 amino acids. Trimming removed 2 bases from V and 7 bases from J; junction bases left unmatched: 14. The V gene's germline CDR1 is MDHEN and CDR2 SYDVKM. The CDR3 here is CASSLGLSGGSEGTQYF. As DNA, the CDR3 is TGTGCCAGCAGTTTAGGCCTTAGCGGGGGTTCGGAGGGGACCCAGTACTTC.

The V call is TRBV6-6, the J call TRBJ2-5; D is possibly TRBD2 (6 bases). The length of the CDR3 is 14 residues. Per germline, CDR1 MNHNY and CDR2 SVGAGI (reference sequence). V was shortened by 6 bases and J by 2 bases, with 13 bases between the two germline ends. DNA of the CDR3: TGTGCCAGCAGCAGCTCTAGCGTTCAAGAGACCCAGTACTTC. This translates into CASSSSSVQETQYF.

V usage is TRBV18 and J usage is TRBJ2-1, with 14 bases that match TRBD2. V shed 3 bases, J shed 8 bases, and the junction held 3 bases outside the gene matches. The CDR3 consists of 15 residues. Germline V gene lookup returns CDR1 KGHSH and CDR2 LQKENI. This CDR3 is CASSPGTSGRYEQFF. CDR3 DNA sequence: TGTGCCAGCTCACCCGGGACTAGCGGGAGATATGAGCAGTTCTTC.

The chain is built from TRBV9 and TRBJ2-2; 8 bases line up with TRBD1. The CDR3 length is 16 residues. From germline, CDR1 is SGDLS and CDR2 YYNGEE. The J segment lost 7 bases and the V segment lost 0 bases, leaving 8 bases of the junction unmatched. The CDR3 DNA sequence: TGTGCCAGCAGCGTAGGGACAGGGTGGGACAGCGGGGAGCTGTTTTTT. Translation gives CASSVGTGWDSGELFF.

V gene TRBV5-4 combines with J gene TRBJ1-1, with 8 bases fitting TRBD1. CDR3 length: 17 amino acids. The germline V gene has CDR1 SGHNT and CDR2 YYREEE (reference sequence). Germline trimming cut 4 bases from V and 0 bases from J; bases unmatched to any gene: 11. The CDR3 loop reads CASSRTGLGRMNTEAFF. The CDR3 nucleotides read TGTGCCAGCAGCCGGACAGGGCTAGGGAGGATGAACACTGAAGCTTTCTTT.